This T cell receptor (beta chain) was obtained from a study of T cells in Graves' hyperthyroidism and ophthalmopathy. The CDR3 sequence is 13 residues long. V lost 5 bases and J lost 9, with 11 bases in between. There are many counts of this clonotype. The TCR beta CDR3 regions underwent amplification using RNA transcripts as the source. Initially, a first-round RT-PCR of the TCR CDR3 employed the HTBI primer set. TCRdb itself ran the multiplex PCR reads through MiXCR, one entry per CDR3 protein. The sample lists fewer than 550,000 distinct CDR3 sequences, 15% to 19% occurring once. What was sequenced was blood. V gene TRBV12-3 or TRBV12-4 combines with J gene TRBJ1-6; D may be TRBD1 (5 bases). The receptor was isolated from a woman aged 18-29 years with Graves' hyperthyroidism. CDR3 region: CASSEQDVSPLHF. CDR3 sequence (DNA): TGTGCCAGCAGTGAACAGGACGTTTCACCCCTCCACTTT.